This T cell receptor beta chain was sequenced during a study of cytomegalovirus exposure and HLA in healthy donors. Clones were read by immunoSEQ multiplex PCR, and TCRdb kept only the in-frame ones, dropping some. The table has about 79,000 clones, 90% to 95% seen once. This clone has a handful of counts. The CDR3 has 15 amino acids. Germline V gene lookup returns CDR1 SEHNR and CDR2 FQNEAQ (reference sequence). The V gene end was trimmed by 1 base and the J gene end by 5 bases; junction bases not matched to a gene: 5. The receptor was isolated from a woman aged 30 to 39 in good health and CMV-seronegative. V and J are TRBV7-9 and TRBJ2-1, with 7 bases that match TRBD2. Sequenced sample: PBMCs. CDR3 sequence: CASSLGQGGDNEQFF. The CDR3 nucleotides are TGTGCCAGCAGCTTAGGTCAGGGAGGGGACAATGAGCAGTTCTTC.